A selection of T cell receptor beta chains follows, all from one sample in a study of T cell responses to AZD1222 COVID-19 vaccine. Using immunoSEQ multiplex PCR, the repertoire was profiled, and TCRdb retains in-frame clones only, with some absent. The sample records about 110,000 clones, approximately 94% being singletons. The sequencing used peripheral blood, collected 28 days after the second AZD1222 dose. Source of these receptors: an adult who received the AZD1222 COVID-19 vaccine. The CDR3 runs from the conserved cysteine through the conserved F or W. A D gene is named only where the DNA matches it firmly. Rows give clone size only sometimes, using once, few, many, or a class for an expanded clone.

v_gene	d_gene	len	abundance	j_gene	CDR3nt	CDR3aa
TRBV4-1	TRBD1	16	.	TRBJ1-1	TGCGCCAGCAGCCAAGGGGACAGGTTGGGAAACACTGAAGCTTTCTTT	CASSQGDRLGNTEAFF
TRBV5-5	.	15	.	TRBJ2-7	TGTGCCAGCAGCTTGCAGGCATCCACCTCCTACGAGCAGTACTTC	CASSLQASTSYEQYF
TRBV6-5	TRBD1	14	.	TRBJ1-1	TGTGCCAGCAGCCGGACAGGGGAAGGCACTGAAGCTTTCTTT	CASSRTGEGTEAFF
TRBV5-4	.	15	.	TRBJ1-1	TGTGCCAGCAGCTTGGATGGGGGTCTGAACACTGAAGCTTTCTTT	CASSLDGGLNTEAFF
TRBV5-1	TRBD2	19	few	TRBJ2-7	TGCGCCAGCAGCTCGTTCGGTACGACTAGCGGGAAGTTGGGAAACGAGCAGTACTTC	CASSSFGTTSGKLGNEQYF
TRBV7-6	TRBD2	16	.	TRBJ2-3	TGTGCCAGCAGCCTTAGAACTAGCGGTCTCACAGATACGCAGTATTTT	CASSLRTSGLTDTQYF
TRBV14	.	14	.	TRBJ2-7	TGTGCCAGCAGCCAAGATCTCAGGGTCCACGAGCAGTACTTC	CASSQDLRVHEQYF
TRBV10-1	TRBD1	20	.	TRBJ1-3	TGCGCCAGCTATACGGTCCACAGGGGTAGAACGGGATCAATTCTGAACACCATATATTTT	CASYTVHRGRTGSILNTIYF
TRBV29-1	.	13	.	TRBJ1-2	TGCAGCGCCCGATCGGGAGTCAACTATGGCTACACCTTC	CSARSGVNYGYTF
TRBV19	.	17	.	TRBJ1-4	TGTGCCAGTAGCAAAGGACTGGGGTGGACAACTAATGAAAAACTGTTTTTT	CASSKGLGWTTNEKLFF
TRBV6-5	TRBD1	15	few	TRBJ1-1	TGTGCCAGCAGTTCCCGGACAGGGGAGGGCACTGAAGCTTTCTTT	CASSSRTGEGTEAFF
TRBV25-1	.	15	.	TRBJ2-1	TGTGCCAGCAACCCTACCGGGTGGGCCCTCAATGAGCAGTTCTTC	CASNPTGWALNEQFF
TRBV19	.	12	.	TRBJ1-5	TGTGCCAGTAGTAAGGGACGAGGGCCCCAGCATTTT	CASSKGRGPQHF
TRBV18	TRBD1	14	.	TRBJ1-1	TGTGCCAGCTCACCGGGGACAGGGAACACTGAAGCTTTCTTT	CASSPGTGNTEAFF
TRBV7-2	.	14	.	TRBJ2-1	TGTGCCAGCAGCTTAGGACTAGATCTAAATGAGCAGTTCTTC	CASSLGLDLNEQFF
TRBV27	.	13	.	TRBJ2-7	TGTGCCAGCAGTGCTGCTGCCCCCTACGAGCAGTACTTC	CASSAAAPYEQYF
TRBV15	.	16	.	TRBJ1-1	TGTGCCACCAGCAGAGATTCCGCCCCGAGCAGCTCTGAAGCTTTCTTT	CATSRDSAPSSSEAFF
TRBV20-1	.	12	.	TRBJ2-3	TGCAGTGCTAGTCCCCGCACAGATACGCAGTATTTT	CSASPRTDTQYF
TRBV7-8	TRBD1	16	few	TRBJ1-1	TGTGCCAGCAGCCTTGGGACAGTCACTATGAACACTGAAGCTTTCTTT	CASSLGTVTMNTEAFF
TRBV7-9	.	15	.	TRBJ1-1	TGTGCCAGCAGCTTAGCTGGGGGATCGGTTCCTGAAGCTTTCTTT	CASSLAGGSVPEAFF
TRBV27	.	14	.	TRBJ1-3	TGTGCCAGCAGTTTGGGCAGGGCCGGAAACACCATATATTTT	CASSLGRAGNTIYF
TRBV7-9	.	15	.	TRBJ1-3	TGTGCCAGCAGCTTAGGATTGGGGTCTGGAAACACCATATATTTT	CASSLGLGSGNTIYF
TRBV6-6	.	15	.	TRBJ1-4	TGTGCCAGCAGTTACGGTGGACGGGGGGATGAAAAACTGTTTTTT	CASSYGGRGDEKLFF
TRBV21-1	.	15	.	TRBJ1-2	TGTGCCAGCAGCGAAAGAGGGGGAGAGGTATATGGCTACACCTTC	CASSERGGEVYGYTF
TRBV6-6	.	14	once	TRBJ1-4	TGTGCCAGCAGTTCTTCAGAGCTTAATGAAAAACTGTTTTTT	CASSSSELNEKLFF
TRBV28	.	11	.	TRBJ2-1	TGTGCCACCAACTCCTACAATGAGCAGTTCTTC	CATNSYNEQFF
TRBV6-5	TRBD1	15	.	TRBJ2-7	TGTGCCAGCAGTTCGTGGGGACAGGGAGGGGGCGAGCAGTACTTC	CASSSWGQGGGEQYF
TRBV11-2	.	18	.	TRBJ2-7	TGTGCCAGCAGCACCCTGGGCAGCCCAGGGGGGCCGTCCTACGAGCAGTACTTC	CASSTLGSPGGPSYEQYF
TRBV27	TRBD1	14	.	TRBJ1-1	TGTGCCAGCCTTGGGACAGGGACTGACTCTAGGGCTTTCTTT	CASLGTGTDSRAFF
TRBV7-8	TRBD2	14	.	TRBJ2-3	TGTGCCAGCAGCTTCGGGGGGGGTCCAGATACGCAGTATTTT	CASSFGGGPDTQYF
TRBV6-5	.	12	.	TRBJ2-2	TGTGCCAGCAGTTATGGGATTGGGGAGCTGTTTTTT	CASSYGIGELFF
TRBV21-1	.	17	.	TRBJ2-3	TGTGCCAGCAGCAAAGATTCAAGGGGGCTGAGTAAAGATACGCAGTATTTT	CASSKDSRGLSKDTQYF
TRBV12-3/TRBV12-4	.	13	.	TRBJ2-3	TGTGCCAGCAGTCCCCGGACTAAAGATACGCAGTATTTT	CASSPRTKDTQYF
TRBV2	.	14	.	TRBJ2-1	TGTGCCAGCACGAGCGAGCGGGTCTACAATGAGCAGTTCTTC	CASTSERVYNEQFF
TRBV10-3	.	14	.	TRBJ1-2	TGTGCCATCAGCCGGGACCAAAGGGGCTATGGCTACACCTTC	CAISRDQRGYGYTF
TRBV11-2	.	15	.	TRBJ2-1	TGTGCCAGCAGCTTTATGCCCGGGACTTACAATGAGCAGTTCTTC	CASSFMPGTYNEQFF
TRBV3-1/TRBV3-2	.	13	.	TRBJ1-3	TGTGCCAGCAGCCAAGCTCCCGCCGACACCATATATTTT	CASSQAPADTIYF
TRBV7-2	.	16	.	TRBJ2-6	TGTGCCAGCAGCTTAGGTTTGGGTGGTGGGGCCAACGTCCTGACTTTC	CASSLGLGGGANVLTF
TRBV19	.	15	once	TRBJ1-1	TGTGCCAGTAGTATAGGGCCCGCCTTCAGCACTGAAGCTTTCTTT	CASSIGPAFSTEAFF
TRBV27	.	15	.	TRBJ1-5	TGTGCCAGCAGCCGGTATTTGGGTTCCAATCAGCCCCAGCATTTT	CASSRYLGSNQPQHF
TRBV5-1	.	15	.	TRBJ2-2	TGCGCCAGCAGCGTTAGCGAACCGAACACCGGGGAGCTGTTTTTT	CASSVSEPNTGELFF
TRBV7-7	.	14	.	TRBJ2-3	TGTGCCAGCAGCTTATTCCCCCTAGCAGATACGCAGTATTTT	CASSLFPLADTQYF
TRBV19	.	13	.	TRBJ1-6	TGTGCCAGTAGCATGACGGACAATTCACCCCTCCACTTT	CASSMTDNSPLHF
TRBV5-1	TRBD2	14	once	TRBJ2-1	TGCGCCAGCAGTGTCCTAGCGGGGACCAATGAGCAGTTCTTC	CASSVLAGTNEQFF
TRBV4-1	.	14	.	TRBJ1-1	TGCGCCAGCAGAGGGCACTTAAAGAACACTGAAGCTTTCTTT	CASRGHLKNTEAFF
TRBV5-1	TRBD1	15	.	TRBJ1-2	TGCGCCAGCAGCTTGGTATCAGGGGGTGCCTATGGCTACACCTTC	CASSLVSGGAYGYTF
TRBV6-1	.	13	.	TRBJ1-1	TGTGCCAGCAGTGAAAGGGACAACACTGAAGCTTTCTTT	CASSERDNTEAFF